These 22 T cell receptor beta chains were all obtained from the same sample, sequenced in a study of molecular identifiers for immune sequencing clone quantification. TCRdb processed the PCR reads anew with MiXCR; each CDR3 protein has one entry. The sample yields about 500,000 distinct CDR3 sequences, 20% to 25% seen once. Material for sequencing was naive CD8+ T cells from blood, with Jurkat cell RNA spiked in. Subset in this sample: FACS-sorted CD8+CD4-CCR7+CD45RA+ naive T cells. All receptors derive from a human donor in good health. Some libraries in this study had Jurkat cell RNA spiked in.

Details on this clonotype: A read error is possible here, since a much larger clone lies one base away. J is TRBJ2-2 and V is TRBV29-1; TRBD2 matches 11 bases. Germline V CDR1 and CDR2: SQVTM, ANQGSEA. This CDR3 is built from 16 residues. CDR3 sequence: CSVELAGGPNTGELLF. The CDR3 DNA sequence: TGCAGCGTTGAGTTAGCGGGAGGGCCGAACACCGGGGAGCTGCTTTTT.

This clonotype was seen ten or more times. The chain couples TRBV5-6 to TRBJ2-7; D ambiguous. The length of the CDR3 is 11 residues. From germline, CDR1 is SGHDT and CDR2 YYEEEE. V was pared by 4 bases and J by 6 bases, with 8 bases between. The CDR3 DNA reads TGTGCCAGCAGCCAGGATCTCGAGCAGTACTTC. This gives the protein CASSQDLEQYF.

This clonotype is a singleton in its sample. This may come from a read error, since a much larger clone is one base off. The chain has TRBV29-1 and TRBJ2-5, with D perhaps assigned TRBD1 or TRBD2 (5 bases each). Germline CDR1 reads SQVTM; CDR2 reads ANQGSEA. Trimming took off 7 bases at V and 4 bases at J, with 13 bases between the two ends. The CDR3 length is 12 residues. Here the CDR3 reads CSAERGGETQYF. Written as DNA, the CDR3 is TGCAGCGCCGAGAGGGGCGGAGAGACCCAGTACTTC.

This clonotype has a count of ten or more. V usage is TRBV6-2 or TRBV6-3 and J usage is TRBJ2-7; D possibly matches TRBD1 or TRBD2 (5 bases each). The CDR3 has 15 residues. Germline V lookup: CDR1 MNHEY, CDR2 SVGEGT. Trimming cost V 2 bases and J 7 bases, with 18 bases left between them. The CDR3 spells CASSYDLGQGGEQYF. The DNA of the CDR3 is TGTGCCAGCAGTTACGACCTGGGGCAGGGCGGGGAGCAGTACTTC.

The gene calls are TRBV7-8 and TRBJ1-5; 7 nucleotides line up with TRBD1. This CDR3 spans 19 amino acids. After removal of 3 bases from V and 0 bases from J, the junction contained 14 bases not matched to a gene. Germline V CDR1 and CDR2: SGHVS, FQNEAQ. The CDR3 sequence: CASSFRQGVDINSNQPQHF. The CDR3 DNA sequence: TGTGCCAGCAGCTTTAGGCAGGGGGTGGACATTAATAGCAATCAGCCCCAGCATTTT.

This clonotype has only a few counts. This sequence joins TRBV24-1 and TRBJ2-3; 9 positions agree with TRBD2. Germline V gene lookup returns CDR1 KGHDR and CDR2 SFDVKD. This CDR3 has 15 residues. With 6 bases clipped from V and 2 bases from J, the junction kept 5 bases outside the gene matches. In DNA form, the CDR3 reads TGTGCCACCAGTCCTCTAGCGGGAAACACAGATACGCAGTATTTT. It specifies CATSPLAGNTDTQYF.

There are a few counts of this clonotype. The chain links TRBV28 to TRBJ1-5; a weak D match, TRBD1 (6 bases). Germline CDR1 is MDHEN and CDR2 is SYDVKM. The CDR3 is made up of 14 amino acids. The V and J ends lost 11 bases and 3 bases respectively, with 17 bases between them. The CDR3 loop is CAGGKTGNNQPQHF. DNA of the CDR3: TGTGCCGGAGGGAAGACAGGAAACAATCAGCCCCAGCATTTT.

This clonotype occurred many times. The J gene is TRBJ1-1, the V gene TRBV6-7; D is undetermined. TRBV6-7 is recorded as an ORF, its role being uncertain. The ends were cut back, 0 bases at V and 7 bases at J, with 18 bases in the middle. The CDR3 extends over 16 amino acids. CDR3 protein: CASSYSRPPSALEAFF. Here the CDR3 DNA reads TGTGCCAGCAGTTACTCGAGACCCCCATCCGCACTTGAAGCTTTCTTT.

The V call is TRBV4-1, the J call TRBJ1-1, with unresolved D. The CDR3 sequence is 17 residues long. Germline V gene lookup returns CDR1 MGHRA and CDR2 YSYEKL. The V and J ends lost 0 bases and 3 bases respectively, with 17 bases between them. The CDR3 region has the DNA TGCGCCAGCAGCCAAGACAGCGCGCTAAGGTCCTACACTGAAGCTTTCTTT. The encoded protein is CASSQDSALRSYTEAFF.

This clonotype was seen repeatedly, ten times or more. CDR3 coding DNA: TGTGCCAGCCATACAGGGTCCACTGAAGCTTTCTTT. Protein sequence: CASHTGSTEAFF. The V gene is TRBV2, the J gene TRBJ1-1; TRBD1 might be the D (6 bases). Germline CDR1 SNHLY, CDR2 FYNNEI. The CDR3 covers 12 residues. The germline V and J ends were trimmed by 8 bases and 4 bases, with 11 bases remaining between them.

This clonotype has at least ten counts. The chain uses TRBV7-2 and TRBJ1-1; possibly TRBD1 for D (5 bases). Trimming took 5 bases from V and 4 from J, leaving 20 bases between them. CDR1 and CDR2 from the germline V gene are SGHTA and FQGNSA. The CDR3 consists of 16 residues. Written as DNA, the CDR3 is TGTGCCAGCAGCCCGGCGGGGCGCGCACCGGGCACTGAAGCTTTCTTT. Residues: CASSPAGRAPGTEAFF.

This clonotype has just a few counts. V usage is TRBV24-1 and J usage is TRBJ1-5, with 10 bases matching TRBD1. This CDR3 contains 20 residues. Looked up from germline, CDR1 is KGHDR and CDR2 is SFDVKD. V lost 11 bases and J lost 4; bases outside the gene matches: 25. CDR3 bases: TGTGCCATAGGCCCCCGGGACAGGGGCGTACGGGAGTTAGTTAATCAGCCCCAGCATTTT. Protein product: CAIGPRDRGVRELVNQPQHF.

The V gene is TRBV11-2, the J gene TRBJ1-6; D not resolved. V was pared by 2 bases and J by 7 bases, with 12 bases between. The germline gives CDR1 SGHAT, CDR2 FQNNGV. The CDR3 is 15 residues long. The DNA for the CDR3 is TGTGCCAGCAGCTTATACACTGGGGAAAATTCACCCCTCCACTTT. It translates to CASSLYTGENSPLHF.

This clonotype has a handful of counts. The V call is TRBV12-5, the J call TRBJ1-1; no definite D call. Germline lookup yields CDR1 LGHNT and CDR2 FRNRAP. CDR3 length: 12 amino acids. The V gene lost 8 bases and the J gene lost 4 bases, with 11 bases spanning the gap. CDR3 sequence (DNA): TGTGCTAGTCGTGATTTGAGCACTGAAGCTTTCTTT. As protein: CASRDLSTEAFF.

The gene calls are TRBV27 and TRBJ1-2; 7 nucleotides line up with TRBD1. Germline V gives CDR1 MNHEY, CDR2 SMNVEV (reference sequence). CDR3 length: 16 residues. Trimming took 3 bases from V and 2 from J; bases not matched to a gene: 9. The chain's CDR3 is CASSFGGGRGNYGYTF. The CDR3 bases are TGTGCCAGCAGTTTTGGGGGGGGCAGGGGGAACTATGGCTACACCTTC.

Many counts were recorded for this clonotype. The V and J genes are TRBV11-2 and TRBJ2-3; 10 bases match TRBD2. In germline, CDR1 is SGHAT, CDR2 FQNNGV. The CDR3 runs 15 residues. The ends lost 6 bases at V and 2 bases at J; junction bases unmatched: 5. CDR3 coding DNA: TGTGCCAGCAGACCGGGACTAGCGTCCACAGATACGCAGTATTTT. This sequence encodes CASRPGLASTDTQYF.

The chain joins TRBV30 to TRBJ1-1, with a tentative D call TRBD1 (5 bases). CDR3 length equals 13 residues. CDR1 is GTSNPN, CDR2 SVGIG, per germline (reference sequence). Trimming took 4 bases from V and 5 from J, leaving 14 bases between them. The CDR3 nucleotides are TGTGCCTGGAACCCAGTGGGGGGAACTGAAGCTTTCTTT. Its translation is CAWNPVGGTEAFF.

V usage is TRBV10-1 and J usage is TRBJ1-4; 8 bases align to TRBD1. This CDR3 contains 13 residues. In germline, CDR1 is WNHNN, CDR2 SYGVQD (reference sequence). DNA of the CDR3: TGCGCACAAACGGACAGGGCGAAAGAAAAACTGTTTTTT. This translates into CAQTDRAKEKLFF.

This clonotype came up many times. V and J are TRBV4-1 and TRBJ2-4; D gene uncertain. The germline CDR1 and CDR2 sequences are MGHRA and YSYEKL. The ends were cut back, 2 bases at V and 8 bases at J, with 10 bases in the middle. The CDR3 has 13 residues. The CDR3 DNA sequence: TGCGCCAGCAGCCAACTGGCGACGGACATTCAGTACTTC. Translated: CASSQLATDIQYF.

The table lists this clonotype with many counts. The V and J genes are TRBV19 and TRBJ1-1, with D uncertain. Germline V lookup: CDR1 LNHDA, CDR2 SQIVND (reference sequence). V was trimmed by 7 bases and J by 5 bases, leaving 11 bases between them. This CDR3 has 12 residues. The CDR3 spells CASIAGWTEAFF. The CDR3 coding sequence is TGTGCCAGTATTGCAGGTTGGACTGAAGCTTTCTTT.

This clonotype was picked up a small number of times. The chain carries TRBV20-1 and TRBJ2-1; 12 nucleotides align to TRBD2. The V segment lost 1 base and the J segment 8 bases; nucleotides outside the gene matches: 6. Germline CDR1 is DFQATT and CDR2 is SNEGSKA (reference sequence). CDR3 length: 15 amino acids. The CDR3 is CSARARTSGIYEQFF. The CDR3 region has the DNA TGCAGTGCTAGAGCCCGGACTAGCGGGATCTATGAGCAGTTCTTC.

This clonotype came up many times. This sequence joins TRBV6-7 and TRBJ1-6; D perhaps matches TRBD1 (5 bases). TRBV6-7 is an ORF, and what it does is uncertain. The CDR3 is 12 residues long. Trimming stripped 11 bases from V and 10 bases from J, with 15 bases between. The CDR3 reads CALDPDKSPLHF. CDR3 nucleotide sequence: TGTGCCCTCGATCCGGACAAGTCACCCCTCCACTTT.